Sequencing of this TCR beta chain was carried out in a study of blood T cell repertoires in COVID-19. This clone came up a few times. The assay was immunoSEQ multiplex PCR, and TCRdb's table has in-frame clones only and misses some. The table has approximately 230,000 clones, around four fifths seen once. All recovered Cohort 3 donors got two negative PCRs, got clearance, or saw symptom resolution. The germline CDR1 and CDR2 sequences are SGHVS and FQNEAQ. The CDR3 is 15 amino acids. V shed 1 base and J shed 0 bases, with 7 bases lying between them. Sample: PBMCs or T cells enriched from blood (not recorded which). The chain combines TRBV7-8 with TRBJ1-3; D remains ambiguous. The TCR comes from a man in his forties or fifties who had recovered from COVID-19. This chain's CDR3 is CASSLVPFSGNTIYF. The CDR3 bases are TGTGCCAGCAGCTTAGTTCCTTTCTCTGGAAACACCATATATTTT.